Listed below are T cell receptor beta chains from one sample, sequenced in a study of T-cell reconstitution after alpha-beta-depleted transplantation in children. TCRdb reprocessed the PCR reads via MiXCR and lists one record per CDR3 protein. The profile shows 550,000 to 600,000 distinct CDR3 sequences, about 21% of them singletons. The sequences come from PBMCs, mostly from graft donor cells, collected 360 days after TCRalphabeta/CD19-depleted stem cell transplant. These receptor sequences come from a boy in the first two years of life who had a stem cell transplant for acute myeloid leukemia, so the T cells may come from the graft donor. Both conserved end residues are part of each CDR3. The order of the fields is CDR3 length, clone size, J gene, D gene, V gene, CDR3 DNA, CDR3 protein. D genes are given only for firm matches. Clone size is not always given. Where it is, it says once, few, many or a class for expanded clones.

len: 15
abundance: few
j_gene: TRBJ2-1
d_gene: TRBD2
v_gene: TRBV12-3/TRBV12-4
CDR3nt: TGTGCCAGCAGTCCCCCTAGCGGCTCCTACAATGAGCAGTTCTTC
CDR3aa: CASSPPSGSYNEQFF

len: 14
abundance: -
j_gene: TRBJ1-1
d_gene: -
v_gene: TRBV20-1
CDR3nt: TGCAGTGCTAGATTGCGGGGGATGAACACTGAAGCTTTCTTT
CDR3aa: CSARLRGMNTEAFF

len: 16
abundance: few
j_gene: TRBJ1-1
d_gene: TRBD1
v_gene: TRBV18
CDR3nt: TGTGCCAGCTCACTAACCGGGACAGGGGTGAACACTGAAGCTTTCTTT
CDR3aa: CASSLTGTGVNTEAFF

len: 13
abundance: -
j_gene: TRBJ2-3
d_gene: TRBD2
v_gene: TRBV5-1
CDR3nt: TGCGCCAGCAGCTCCGGGAGGGCAGATACGCAGTATTTT
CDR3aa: CASSSGRADTQYF

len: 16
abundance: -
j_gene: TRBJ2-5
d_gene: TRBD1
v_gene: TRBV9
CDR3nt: TGTGCCAGCAGCGTAGAGGGGGCCTACCTTCAAGAGACCCAGTACTTC
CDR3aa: CASSVEGAYLQETQYF

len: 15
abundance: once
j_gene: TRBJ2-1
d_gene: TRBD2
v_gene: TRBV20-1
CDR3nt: TGCTGCGCTAGTACGGGGGGAAATCCCTACAATGAGCAGTTCTTC
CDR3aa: CCASTGGNPYNEQFF

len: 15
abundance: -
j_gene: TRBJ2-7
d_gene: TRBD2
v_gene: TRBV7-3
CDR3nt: TGTGCCAGCAGCCCAAGCGGGGGGCTCAACTACGAGCAGTACTTC
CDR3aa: CASSPSGGLNYEQYF

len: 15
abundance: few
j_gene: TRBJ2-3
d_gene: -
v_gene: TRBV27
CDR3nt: TGTGCCAGCAGTTTTTACAGGGACGCCACAGATACGCAGTATTTT
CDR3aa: CASSFYRDATDTQYF

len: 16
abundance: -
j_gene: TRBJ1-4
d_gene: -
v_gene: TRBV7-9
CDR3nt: TGTGCCAGCAGCTTAGCGCAAAGTCGAGCTAATGAAAAACTGTTTTTT
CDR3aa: CASSLAQSRANEKLFF

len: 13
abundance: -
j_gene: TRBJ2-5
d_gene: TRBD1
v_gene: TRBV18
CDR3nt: TGTGCCAGCTCACTTCCGACAGGGGAGACCCAGTACTTC
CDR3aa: CASSLPTGETQYF

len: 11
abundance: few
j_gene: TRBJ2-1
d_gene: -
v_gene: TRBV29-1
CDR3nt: TGCAGCGACCGGATGTACAATGAGCAGTTCTTC
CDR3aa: CSDRMYNEQFF

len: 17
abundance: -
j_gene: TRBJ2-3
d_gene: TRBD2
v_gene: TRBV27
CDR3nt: TGTGCCAGCAGTTTATTAGCCGCGGGGGGGCCAGCAGATACGCAGTATTTT
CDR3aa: CASSLLAAGGPADTQYF

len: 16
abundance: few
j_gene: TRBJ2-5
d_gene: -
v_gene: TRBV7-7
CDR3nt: TGTGCCAGCGTCCCGCTGGACGGTCAAAAGAGGGAGACCCAGTACTTC
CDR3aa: CASVPLDGQKRETQYF

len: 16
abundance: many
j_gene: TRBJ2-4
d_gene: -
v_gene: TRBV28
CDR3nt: TGTGCCAGCAGTTTACAGGCGGGAATAGCCAAAAACATTCAGTACTTC
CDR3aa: CASSLQAGIAKNIQYF

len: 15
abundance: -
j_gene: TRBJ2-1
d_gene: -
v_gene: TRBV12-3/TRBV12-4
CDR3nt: TGTGCCAGCAGTCCTCCTAGATCCTCCTACAATGAGCAGTTCTTC
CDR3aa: CASSPPRSSYNEQFF

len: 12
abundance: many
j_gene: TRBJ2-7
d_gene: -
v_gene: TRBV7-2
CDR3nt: TGTGCCAGCAGCCAGACCATATACGAGCAGTACTTC
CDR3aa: CASSQTIYEQYF

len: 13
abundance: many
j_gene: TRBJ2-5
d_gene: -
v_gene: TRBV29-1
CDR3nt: TGCAGCGTCGGAGCAAGTATACGGGGGACCCAGTACTTC
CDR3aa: CSVGASIRGTQYF

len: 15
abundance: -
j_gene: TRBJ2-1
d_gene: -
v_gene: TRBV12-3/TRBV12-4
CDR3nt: TGTGCCAGCAGTCCGACGGCTTTCTCCTACAATGAGCAGTTCTTC
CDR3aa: CASSPTAFSYNEQFF

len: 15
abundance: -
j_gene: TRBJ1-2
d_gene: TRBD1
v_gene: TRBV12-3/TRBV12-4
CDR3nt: TGTGCCAGCAGCCCCCTCCGGCAGGGGGAATATGGCTACACCTTC
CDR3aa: CASSPLRQGEYGYTF

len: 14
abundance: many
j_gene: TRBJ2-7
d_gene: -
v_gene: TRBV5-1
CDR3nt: TGCGCCAGCAGCATGGACAGCACTACCTACGAGCAGTACTTC
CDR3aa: CASSMDSTTYEQYF

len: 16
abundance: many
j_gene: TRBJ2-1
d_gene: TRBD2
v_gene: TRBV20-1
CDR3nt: TGCAGTGCTAGAGATAGGGGAGCGGGGGGTCTTTTATGGCAGTTCTTC
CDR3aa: CSARDRGAGGLLWQFF

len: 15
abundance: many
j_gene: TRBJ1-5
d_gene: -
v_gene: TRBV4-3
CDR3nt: TGCGCCAGCAGCCGAATGACAGGCCCCAATCAGCCCCAGCATTTT
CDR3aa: CASSRMTGPNQPQHF

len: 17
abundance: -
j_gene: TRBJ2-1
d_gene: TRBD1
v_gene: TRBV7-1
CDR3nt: TGTGCCAGCAGCTCCGCCTCAGGGGGCGGATCGGACGATGAGCAGTTCTTC
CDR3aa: CASSSASGGGSDDEQFF

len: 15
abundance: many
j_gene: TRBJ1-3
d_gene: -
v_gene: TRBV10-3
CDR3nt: TGTGCCATCAGTGCGGACAGTCCGTCTGGAAACACCATATATTTT
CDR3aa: CAISADSPSGNTIYF

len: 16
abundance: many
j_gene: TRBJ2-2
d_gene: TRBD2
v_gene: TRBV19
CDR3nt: TGTGCCAGTAGTTACAGCGGGGGCCCGAACACCGGGGAGCTGTTTTTT
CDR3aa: CASSYSGGPNTGELFF

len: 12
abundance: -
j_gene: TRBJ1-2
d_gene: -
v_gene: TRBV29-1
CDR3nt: TGCAGCGTTCACCCGAGATTTGGCGGCTACACCTTC
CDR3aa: CSVHPRFGGYTF

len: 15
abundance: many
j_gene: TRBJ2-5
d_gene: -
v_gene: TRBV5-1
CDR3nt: TGCGCCAGCAGCTTGGCCGGCTACCGCCAAGAGACCCAGTACTTC
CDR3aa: CASSLAGYRQETQYF